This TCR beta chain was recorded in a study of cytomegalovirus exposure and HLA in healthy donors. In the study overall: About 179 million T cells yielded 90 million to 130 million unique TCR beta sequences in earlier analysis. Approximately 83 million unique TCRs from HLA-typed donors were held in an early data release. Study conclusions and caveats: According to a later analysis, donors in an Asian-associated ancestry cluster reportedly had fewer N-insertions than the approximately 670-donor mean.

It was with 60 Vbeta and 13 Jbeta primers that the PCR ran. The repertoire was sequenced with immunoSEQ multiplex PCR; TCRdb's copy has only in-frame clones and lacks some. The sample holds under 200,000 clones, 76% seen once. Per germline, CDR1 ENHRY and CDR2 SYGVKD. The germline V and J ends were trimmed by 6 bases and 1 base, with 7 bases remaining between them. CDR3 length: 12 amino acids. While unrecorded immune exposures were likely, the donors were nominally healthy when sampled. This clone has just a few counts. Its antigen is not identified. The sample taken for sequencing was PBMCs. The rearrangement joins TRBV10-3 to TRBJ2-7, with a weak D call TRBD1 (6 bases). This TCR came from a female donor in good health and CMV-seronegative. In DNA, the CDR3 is TGTGCCATCAGGGACAGATCCTACGAGCAGTACTTC. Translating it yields CAIRDRSYEQYF.